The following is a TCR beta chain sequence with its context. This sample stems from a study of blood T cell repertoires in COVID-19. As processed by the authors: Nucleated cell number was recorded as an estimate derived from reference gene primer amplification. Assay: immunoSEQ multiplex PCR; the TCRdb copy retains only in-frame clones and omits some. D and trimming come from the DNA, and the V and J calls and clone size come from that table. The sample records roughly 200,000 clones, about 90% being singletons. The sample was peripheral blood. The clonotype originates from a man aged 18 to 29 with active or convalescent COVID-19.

This chain's CDR3 is CASRTQVDNSPLHF. CDR3 nucleotide sequence: TGCGCCAGCAGAACCCAGGTGGATAATTCACCCCTCCACTTT. The chain has TRBV5-1 and TRBJ1-6; D is unresolved. Trimming took off 5 bases at V and 5 bases at J, with 11 bases between the two ends. Germline CDR1 reads SGHRS; CDR2 reads YFSETQ. This CDR3 region has 14 residues.